A single T cell receptor (beta chain) is shown here with its context. The entry originates in a study of blood T cell repertoires in COVID-19. The wider study: Acute and convalescent COVID-19 specimens originated in the United States, Italy and Spain.

J lost 3 bases, V lost 3 bases, and 6 bases had no gene match. The CDR3 totals 15 residues. Germline V gene sequence: CDR1 SGHTS, CDR2 YDEGEE. Measured with immunoSEQ multiplex PCR; TCRdb has only the in-frame clones, and not every one. This sample has about 180,000 clones, with 80% to 90% found just once. The chain is built from TRBV5-8 and TRBJ1-5; 7 bases align to TRBD1. Sequencing was done on a sample of peripheral blood. The sequence came from a human donor with active or convalescent COVID-19. The donor label of this sample is uncertain. The CDR3 DNA is TGTGCCAGCAGCTACGGGACAGTATACAATCAGCCCCAGCATTTT. Encoded protein: CASSYGTVYNQPQHF. Using reference TRBV5-8 and TRBJ1-5 for the parts outside the CDR3, the full variable domain is EAGVTQSPTHLIKTRGQQATLRCSPISGHTSVYWYQQALGLGLQFLLWYDEGEERNRGNFPPRFSGRQFPNYSSELNVNALELEDSALYLCASSYGTVYNQPQHFGDGTRLSIL.